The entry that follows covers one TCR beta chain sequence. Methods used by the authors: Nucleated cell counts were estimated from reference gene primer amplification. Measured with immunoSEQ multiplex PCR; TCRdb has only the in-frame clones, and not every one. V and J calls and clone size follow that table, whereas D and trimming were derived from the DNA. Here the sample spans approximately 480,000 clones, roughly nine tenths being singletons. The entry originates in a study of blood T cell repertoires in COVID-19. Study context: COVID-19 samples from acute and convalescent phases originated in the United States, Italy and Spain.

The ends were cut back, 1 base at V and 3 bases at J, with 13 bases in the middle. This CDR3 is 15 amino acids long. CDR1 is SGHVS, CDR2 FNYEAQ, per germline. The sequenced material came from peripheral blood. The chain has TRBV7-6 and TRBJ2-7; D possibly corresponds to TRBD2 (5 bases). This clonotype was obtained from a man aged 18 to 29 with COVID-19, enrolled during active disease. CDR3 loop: CASSLDVGVLYEQYF. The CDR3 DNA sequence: TGTGCCAGCAGCTTAGATGTCGGGGTCCTCTACGAGCAGTACTTC.